Following are 27 T cell receptor beta chains from one sample sequenced in a study of blood T cell repertoires in COVID-19. TCRdb keeps only in-frame clones here, not all; method: immunoSEQ multiplex PCR. Here the sample spans about 300,000 clones, roughly 85% being singletons. The sequenced material came from peripheral blood. These receptors were taken from a human donor in a cohort sampled during active COVID-19.

The rearrangement uses TRBV15 and TRBJ2-6; the match to TRBD1 covers 8 bases. Trimming removed 0 bases from V and 0 bases from J; junction bases left unmatched: 7. This CDR3 contains 19 residues. Per germline, CDR1 LNHNV and CDR2 YYDKDF (reference sequence). CDR3 region: CATSRDMGQATSGANVLTF. For the CDR3, the DNA is TGTGCCACCAGCAGAGATATGGGACAGGCGACCTCTGGGGCCAACGTCCTGACTTTC.

V is TRBV6-6 and J is TRBJ1-5; perhaps TRBD1 as D (6 bases). The CDR3 contains 12 residues. CDR1 and CDR2 (germline): MNHNY, SVGAGI (reference sequence). CDR3 sequence reads: CATRGGDEPQHF. CDR3 DNA sequence: TGTGCGACACGCGGGGGCGACGAGCCCCAGCATTTT.

This chain links TRBV3-1 (or the pseudogene TRBV3-2) with TRBJ2-6, with 11 bases fitting TRBD2. Germline CDR1 is LGHDT and CDR2 is YNNKEL (reference sequence). Trimming removed 0 bases from V and 4 bases from J; junction bases left unmatched: 5. There are 18 residues in the CDR3. CDR3: CASSQELAGGSGANVLTF. CDR3 nucleotides: TGTGCCAGCAGCCAAGAGTTAGCGGGAGGGTCCGGGGCCAACGTCCTGACTTTC.

This chain joins TRBV18 and TRBJ1-1; D uncertain. CDR1 and CDR2 from the germline V gene are KGHSH and LQKENI. V lost 2 bases, J lost 8 bases, and 6 bases lay in between. The length of the CDR3 is 11 residues. CDR3 loop: CASSPAREAFF. The CDR3 nucleotides are TGTGCCAGCTCACCAGCCAGGGAAGCTTTCTTT.

This chain connects TRBV5-4 to TRBJ1-1, with TRBD1 matching 8 bases. V shed 0 bases, J shed 8 bases, and the junction held 9 bases outside the gene matches. CDR1 and CDR2 (germline): SGHNT, YYREEE (reference sequence). This CDR3 has 15 residues. The CDR3, as DNA: TGTGCCAGCAGCTTGGTCGGACAGGGAGTTACGGAAGCTTTCTTT. As protein: CASSLVGQGVTEAFF.

Notes on this clone: Mismatch with germline at one junction end may stem from a read error. This chain uses TRBV14 with TRBJ2-2; 9 positions agree with TRBD2. The CDR3 covers 14 residues. Germline-derived CDR1 and CDR2 are SGHDN and FVKESK. CDR3 protein: CASRQAGGPGELFF. DNA of the CDR3: TGTGCCAGCAGACAAGCGGGAGGCCCTGGGGAGCTGTTTTTT.

The V gene is TRBV12-3 or TRBV12-4, the J gene TRBJ1-2; a weak D match, TRBD1 (6 bases). Trimming removed 7 bases at V and 7 bases at J, with 16 bases between. There are 13 residues in the CDR3. The DNA for the CDR3 is TGTGCCAGCAATGAACAGGGATATTTTGGCTACACCTTC. Amino acid sequence: CASNEQGYFGYTF.

V is TRBV7-7 and J is TRBJ2-2; D possibly corresponds to TRBD2 (6 bases). The CDR3 runs to 12 residues. The germline CDR1 and CDR2 sequences are SSHAT and FNYEAQ (reference sequence). Trimming took off 5 bases at V and 7 bases at J, with 8 bases between the two ends. The CDR3: CASSPTSGELFF. CDR3 coding DNA: TGTGCCAGCAGCCCGACTAGCGGGGAGCTGTTTTTT.

The V and J genes are TRBV30 and TRBJ2-2; TRBD2 matches at 11 bases. Looked up from germline, CDR1 is GTSNPN and CDR2 is SVGIG (reference sequence). The trim removed 4 bases at V and 5 bases at J, leaving 6 bases unmatched. The CDR3 is 15 amino acids. The CDR3 nucleotides are TGTGCCTGGAAACTAGCGGGAGTAGGTACCGGGGAGCTGTTTTTT. This gives the protein CAWKLAGVGTGELFF. The whole variable domain, remainder taken from reference TRBV30 and TRBJ2-2, is SQTIHQWPATLVQPVGSPLSLECTVEGTSNPNLYWYRQAAGRGLQLLFYSVGIGQISSEVPQNLSASRPQDRQFILSSKKLLLSDSGFYLCAWKLAGVGTGELFFGEGSRLTVL.

V and J are TRBV3-1 (or the pseudogene TRBV3-2) and TRBJ2-3, with D possibly being TRBD2 (6 bases). This CDR3 has 16 amino acids. Germline CDR1 is LGHDT and CDR2 is YNNKEL (reference sequence). The ends were cut back, 2 bases at V and 5 bases at J, with 17 bases in the middle. The CDR3 loop reads CASSQSPTSIQDTQYF. In nucleotides, the CDR3 is TGTGCCAGCAGCCAATCCCCTACTAGCATACAAGATACGCAGTATTTT.

The rearrangement joins TRBV11-3 to TRBJ2-7; D unclear. The CDR3 has 14 amino acids. V shed 5 bases and J shed 3 bases, with 14 bases lying between them. Germline-derived CDR1 and CDR2 are SGHNT and YENEEA. The CDR3 loop is CASSPGSSNYEQYF. DNA for the CDR3: TGTGCCAGCAGCCCCGGGTCCAGCAACTACGAGCAGTACTTC. The full variable domain, in which reference TRBV11-3 and TRBJ2-7 provide the parts outside the CDR3, is EAGVVQSPRYKIIEKKQPVAFWCNPISGHNTLYWYLQNLGQGPELLIRYENEEAVDDSQLPKDRFSAERLKGVDSTLKIQPAELGDSAVYLCASSPGSSNYEQYFGPGTRLTVT.

The chain employs TRBV27 and TRBJ2-3, with 7 bases aligning to TRBD2. Germline V gene lookup returns CDR1 MNHEY and CDR2 SMNVEV (reference sequence). This CDR3 spans 16 amino acids. Germline trimming cut 2 bases from V and 1 base from J; bases unmatched to any gene: 6. The CDR3 DNA sequence: TGTGCCAGCAGTTTAAGTCCGGGAGGAGGCACAGATACGCAGTATTTT. Its protein is CASSLSPGGGTDTQYF.

The chain uses TRBV21-1 and TRBJ2-5; the table's TRBD1 call for D was not verified on the DNA. TRBV21-1 is labeled a pseudogene. The CDR3 is 15 residues long. CDR3 amino acids: CASSKGDRGRETQYF. The CDR3 nucleotides read TGTGCCAGCAGCAAAGGGGACAGGGGGCGAGAGACCCAGTACTTC.

The rearrangement links TRBV19 to TRBJ2-7; TRBD1 aligns across 9 bases. Germline assignment: CDR1 LNHDA and CDR2 SQIVND (reference sequence). CDR3 size: 14 residues. Trimming removed 10 bases from V and 2 bases from J; junction bases left unmatched: 9. CDR3 nucleotides: TGTGCCACCGAACAGGGGGCATCGACCTACGAGCAGTACTTC. As protein: CATEQGASTYEQYF.

Note on this clone: Distinct nucleotide sequences in the sample also encode this CDR3. This rearrangement joins TRBV5-4 to TRBJ2-1, with 11 nucleotides matching TRBD2. The CDR3 sequence is 16 residues long. After removal of 0 bases from V and 4 bases from J, the junction contained 3 bases not matched to a gene. Germline V lookup: CDR1 SGHNT, CDR2 YYREEE (reference sequence). CDR3 nucleotide sequence: TGTGCCAGCAGCTTGGACGGGACTAGCGGATACAATGAGCAGTTCTTC. Residues: CASSLDGTSGYNEQFF.

The V call is TRBV5-1, the J call TRBJ2-1, with TRBD2 matching 11 bases. This CDR3 contains 15 residues. V was pared by 5 bases and J by 7 bases, with 8 bases of the junction left unmatched. Looked up from germline, CDR1 is SGHRS and CDR2 is YFSETQ. CDR3 in amino acids: CASSQLAGDNNEQFF. The CDR3 coding sequence is TGCGCCAGCAGTCAACTAGCGGGAGATAATAATGAGCAGTTCTTC. Full variable domain (outside the CDR3, taken from reference TRBV5-1 and TRBJ2-1): KAGVTQTPRYLIKTRGQQVTLSCSPISGHRSVSWYQQTPGQGLQFLFEYFSETQRNKGNFPGRFSGRQFSNSRSEMNVSTLELGDSALYLCASSQLAGDNNEQFFGPGTRLTVL.

The chain carries TRBV15 and TRBJ2-1, with TRBD2 as a possible D gene (5 bases). Germline values: CDR1 LNHNV, CDR2 YYDKDF (reference sequence). The CDR3 covers 14 residues. The V end lost 6 bases, the J end lost 4 bases, and 13 bases lay between the germline ends. CDR3 residues: CATSRSGSYNEQFF. The CDR3 DNA reads as TGTGCCACCAGTAGGAGCGGCTCTTACAATGAGCAGTTCTTC.

The chain recombines TRBV11-2 with TRBJ1-6, with TRBD1 matching over 7 bases. The CDR3 totals 17 residues. Germline-derived CDR1 and CDR2 are SGHAT and FQNNGV. V was pared by 5 bases and J by 0 bases, with 7 bases of the junction left unmatched. CDR3 loop: CASSRGLRSSYNSPLHF. In DNA form, the CDR3 reads TGTGCCAGCAGCAGGGGGCTGAGGAGCTCCTATAATTCACCCCTCCACTTT. The full variable domain, with the rest looked up from reference TRBV11-2 and TRBJ1-6, is EAGVAQSPRYKIIEKRQSVAFWCNPISGHATLYWYQQILGQGPKLLIQFQNNGVVDDSQLPKDRFSAERLKGVDSTLKIQPAKLEDSAVYLCASSRGLRSSYNSPLHFGNGTRLTVT.

V and J are TRBV18 and TRBJ1-2, with 7 nucleotides matching TRBD1. This CDR3 comprises 13 residues. V gave up 1 base and J gave up 6 bases; unmatched junction bases: 2. CDR1 KGHSH and CDR2 LQKENI come from the germline V gene. The DNA of the CDR3 is TGTGCCAGCTCACCACAGGGGGCGGATGGCTACACCTTC. Amino acids: CASSPQGADGYTF.

J is TRBJ1-1 and V is TRBV12-2. TRBV12-2 is a known pseudogene. This CDR3 comprises 19 residues. CDR3 sequence reads: CASRSPGGRAAPMNTEAFF. In DNA form, the CDR3 reads TGTGCAAGTCGCTCCCCGGGGGGCAGGGCAGCTCCAATGAACACTGAAGCTTTCTTT.

The chain couples TRBV11-2 to TRBJ1-1; possibly TRBD1 for D (6 bases). V was cut by 7 bases and J by 6 bases, with 18 bases left in between. Germline V gene data show CDR1 as SGHAT and CDR2 as FQNNGV. CDR3 length: 14 residues. In DNA form, the CDR3 reads TGTGCCAGCACCCAATTTAGGGGGGGGTCTGAAGCTTTCTTT. It specifies CASTQFRGGSEAFF. Full variable domain (remainder filled in from reference TRBV11-2 and TRBJ1-1): EAGVAQSPRYKIIEKRQSVAFWCNPISGHATLYWYQQILGQGPKLLIQFQNNGVVDDSQLPKDRFSAERLKGVDSTLKIQPAKLEDSAVYLCASTQFRGGSEAFFGQGTRLTVV.

The chain combines TRBV28 with TRBJ2-1; a possible D gene is TRBD2 (6 bases). V lost 8 bases, J lost 10 bases, and 15 bases lay in between. The CDR3 totals 12 residues. CDR1 is MDHEN, CDR2 SYDVKM, per germline. The CDR3 DNA reads as TGTGCCAGCCGAGGGACTCCCGACGAGCAGTTCTTC. Amino acids: CASRGTPDEQFF.

The rearrangement links TRBV29-1 to TRBJ2-3, with 14 bases lining up with TRBD2. With 1 base clipped from V and 4 bases from J, the junction kept 4 bases outside the gene matches. The CDR3 sequence is 16 residues long. From germline, CDR1 is SQVTM and CDR2 ANQGSEA. The CDR3: CSVEGGLAGAPDTQYF. In nucleotides, the CDR3 is TGCAGCGTTGAAGGGGGACTAGCGGGAGCCCCAGATACGCAGTATTTT.

There are a few counts of this clone. DNA for the CDR3: TGTGCCAGCAGTTCGACAGTGAACACCGGGGAGCTGTTTTTT. This codes for CASSSTVNTGELFF. V and J are TRBV27 and TRBJ2-2, with D maybe TRBD1 (5 bases). The CDR3 sequence is 14 residues long. Trimming left V 4 bases short and J 1 base short, with 7 bases between. Germline assignment: CDR1 MNHEY and CDR2 SMNVEV (reference sequence).

This clone was counted a single time. The V call is TRBV28, the J call TRBJ1-2, with TRBD1 matching over 8 bases. V shed 6 bases, J shed 6 bases, and the junction held 12 bases outside the gene matches. The CDR3 loop spans 15 amino acids. CDR1 is MDHEN and CDR2 is SYDVKM in the germline V gene. The CDR3 bases are TGTGCCAGCAGCCCTGCCCCCGACAGGGGCCATGGCTACACCTTC. This encodes CASSPAPDRGHGYTF.

The chain links TRBV28 to TRBJ2-5; D is uncertain. CDR1 and CDR2 from the germline V gene are MDHEN and SYDVKM. V lost 7 bases and J lost 4, with 10 bases in between. CDR3 length: 12 residues. CDR3 region: CASIGAPETQYF. CDR3 sequence (DNA): TGTGCCAGCATTGGAGCCCCAGAGACCCAGTACTTC.

This chain connects TRBV6-5 to TRBJ2-7, with D perhaps matching TRBD1 (6 bases). The CDR3 spans 14 residues. Trimming took off 10 bases at V and 2 bases at J, with 18 bases between the two ends. CDR1 is MNHEY, CDR2 SVGAGI, per germline. The CDR3: CATTLDRPPYEQYF. The DNA for the CDR3 is TGTGCCACAACCCTCGACAGGCCACCCTACGAGCAGTACTTC.